Listed below are T cell receptor beta chains from one sample, sequenced in a study of OX40 agonist ivuxolimab in advanced cancers. Clones were read by immunoSEQ multiplex PCR, and TCRdb kept only the in-frame ones, dropping some. The sample shows tens of thousands of clones, 90% to 95% of them seen only once. This material consisted of CD4+ or CD8+ T cells sorted from blood, taken in a trial of the OX40 agonist ivuxolimab. The receptors were sampled from an adult with an advanced solid tumor such as melanoma, head and neck, liver or kidney cancer. CDR3s include the opening cysteine and the closing phenylalanine or tryptophan. A D gene is named only where the DNA matches it firmly. Clone size is given for some rows only: seen once, a few or many times, or a class if the clone is expanded.

TRBJ2-2,.,TRBV30,TRBD1,CAWSRPGQGRTGELFF,TGTGCCTGGAGTCGACCGGGACAGGGACGCACCGGGGAGCTGTTTTTT
TRBJ2-3,.,TRBV27,TRBD2,CASGLLAGLGTDTQYF,TGTGCCAGCGGACTTTTAGCGGGTTTGGGCACAGATACGCAGTATTTT
TRBJ1-1,.,TRBV9,.,CASSPTGNTEAFF,TGTGCCAGCAGCCCAACAGGGAACACTGAAGCTTTCTTT
TRBJ1-1,.,TRBV28,.,CASSLSASIGVGGSEREAFF,TGTGCCAGCAGTTTATCAGCGAGTATAGGTGTCGGGGGGTCGGAAAGGGAAGCTTTCTTT
TRBJ2-7,.,TRBV13,.,CASSLVGLAEQYF,TGTGCCAGCAGCTTAGTGGGACTGGCCGAGCAGTACTTC
TRBJ2-7,.,TRBV2,TRBD1,CASLGGQDYEQYF,TGTGCCAGCCTAGGGGGACAGGACTACGAGCAGTACTTC
TRBJ2-2,once,TRBV29-1,TRBD1,CSVLTGVGELFF,TGCAGCGTTCTGACAGGGGTCGGGGAGCTGTTTTTT
TRBJ2-7,.,TRBV5-4,.,CASSPGTPTYEQYF,TGTGCCAGCAGCCCCGGGACGCCGACCTACGAGCAGTACTTC
TRBJ1-2,.,TRBV2,.,CASSDGPSLVLNYGYTF,TGTGCCAGCAGTGACGGCCCTAGTTTAGTCCTGAACTATGGCTACACCTTC
TRBJ2-1,.,TRBV29-1,.,CTFARQRDNEQFF,TGCACCTTCGCCCGGCAACGGGACAATGAGCAGTTCTTC
TRBJ1-4,.,TRBV6-1,.,CASSERTSDEKLFF,TGTGCCAGCAGTGAGAGAACTTCTGATGAAAAACTGTTTTTT
TRBJ1-1,few,TRBV19,.,CASSNGGVIGAFF,TGTGCCAGTAGCAATGGGGGGGTCATTGGAGCTTTCTTT
TRBJ2-1,once,TRBV28,TRBD2,CVTGDYSYNEQFF,TGTGTTACGGGGGACTACTCCTACAATGAGCAGTTCTTC
TRBJ2-5,.,TRBV6-7,TRBD2,CASLGDSGGEKETQYF,TGTGCCAGCTTAGGGGATAGCGGGGGAGAGAAAGAGACCCAGTACTTC
TRBJ2-7,.,TRBV18,.,CASSGGTPLYEQYF,TGTGCCAGCTCTGGTGGGACCCCCCTCTACGAGCAGTACTTC
TRBJ2-7,.,TRBV7-9,.,CASSSPTPWEQYF,TGTGCCAGCAGCTCCCCTACGCCGTGGGAGCAGTACTTC
TRBJ1-6,.,TRBV7-9,.,CASSFTRDVYNSPLHF,TGTGCCAGCAGCTTTACCAGGGATGTGTATAATTCACCCCTCCACTTT
TRBJ2-1,.,TRBV19,.,CASSAPGYNEQFF,TGTGCCAGTAGTGCCCCAGGTTACAATGAGCAGTTCTTC
TRBJ1-1,.,TRBV29-1,.,CSVEDEGLSNENTEAFF,TGCAGCGTTGAAGATGAGGGGTTATCAAATGAGAACACTGAAGCTTTCTTT
TRBJ2-3,.,TRBV7-3,.,CASSLMSSDTQYF,TGTGCCAGCAGCTTAATGTCTAGCGATACGCAGTATTTT
TRBJ2-7,.,TRBV28,.,CASSAPGPDFSYEQYF,TGTGCCAGCAGTGCCCCAGGGCCTGACTTCTCCTACGAGCAGTACTTC
TRBJ2-3,once,TRBV7-3,TRBD2,CASSFSGSSADTQYF,TGTGCCAGCAGCTTCAGCGGGAGTTCGGCAGATACGCAGTATTTT
TRBJ2-7,.,TRBV5-1,TRBD2,CASSLWGGSQMGEQYF,TGCGCCAGCAGCTTGTGGGGCGGGAGCCAAATGGGGGAGCAGTACTTC
TRBJ2-1,.,TRBV6-5,.,CASSPTGSSYNEQFF,TGTGCCAGCAGTCCGACGGGAAGCTCCTACAATGAGCAGTTCTTC
TRBJ2-7,.,TRBV27,.,CASSLYLSSYEQYF,TGTGCCAGCAGTTTATACCTCAGCTCCTACGAGCAGTACTTC
TRBJ1-1,.,TRBV6-5,.,CASSYRQATEAFF,TGTGCCAGCAGTTACCGCCAGGCCACTGAAGCTTTCTTT
TRBJ2-2,.,TRBV6-5,.,CASSYASSGELFF,TGTGCCAGCAGTTACGCGTCATCGGGGGAGCTGTTTTTT
TRBJ2-3,.,TRBV5-1,.,CASSQTEYSYSTDTQYF,TGCGCCAGCAGCCAAACAGAATACAGCTATAGCACAGATACGCAGTATTTT
TRBJ2-7,.,TRBV19,.,CASSIVASSNEQYF,TGTGCCAGTAGTATTGTGGCTAGCTCCAACGAGCAGTACTTC
TRBJ1-6,.,TRBV27,.,CASTVAYNSPLHF,TGTGCCAGTACAGTAGCCTATAATTCACCCCTCCACTTT
TRBJ1-2,.,TRBV30,TRBD1,CAWEGDRGEGGYTF,TGTGCCTGGGAGGGAGACAGGGGCGAGGGTGGCTACACCTTC
TRBJ2-3,.,TRBV4-3,TRBD1,CASSHTSRDRGGTDTQYF,TGCGCCAGCAGCCACACGTCCCGGGACAGGGGAGGCACAGATACGCAGTATTTT
TRBJ1-5,.,TRBV28,TRBD1,CASSYDRDQPQHF,TGTGCCAGCAGTTACGACAGGGATCAGCCCCAGCATTTT
TRBJ2-3,.,TRBV2,TRBD1,CASSPGLYRGDTQYF,TGTGCCAGCAGTCCCGGCCTTTACAGGGGTGATACGCAGTATTTT
TRBJ2-5,.,TRBV30,.,CAWSGQIGQETQYF,TGTGCCTGGAGTGGGCAGATTGGCCAAGAGACCCAGTACTTC
TRBJ2-7,.,TRBV30,TRBD2,CAWSIGGRASEQYF,TGTGCCTGGAGTATTGGCGGGAGGGCATCCGAGCAGTACTTC
TRBJ1-2,.,TRBV12-2,.,CASRLDLLQGQILWCYTF,TGTGCAAGTCGCTTAGATCTGCTCCAGGGACAGATCCTTTGGTGCTACACCTTC
TRBJ1-1,.,TRBV5-1,TRBD1,CASRQGITEAFF,TGCGCCAGCCGACAGGGCATCACTGAAGCTTTCTTT
TRBJ1-1,.,TRBV30,TRBD1,CAWGQGAGNTEAFF,TGTGCCTGGGGACAGGGGGCTGGAAATACTGAAGCTTTCTTT
TRBJ2-3,.,TRBV9,.,CASSAYTENTDTQYF,TGTGCCAGCAGCGCTTACACGGAAAACACAGATACGCAGTATTTT
TRBJ2-7,.,TRBV7-9,.,CASSFGQSYEQYF,TGTGCCAGCAGCTTTGGACAGTCCTACGAGCAGTACTTC
TRBJ2-5,.,TRBV2,TRBD1,CASSPGKGQQETQYF,TGTGCCAGCAGTCCGGGAAAGGGACAGCAAGAGACCCAGTACTTC
TRBJ2-5,.,TRBV27,.,CASSLLPQETQYF,TGTGCCAGCAGTTTACTCCCCCAAGAGACCCAGTACTTC
TRBJ2-1,.,TRBV7-7,TRBD1,CASSPTGGDEQFF,TGTGCCAGCAGCCCGACAGGGGGCGATGAGCAGTTCTTC
TRBJ2-1,.,TRBV28,TRBD1,CASSSPSAGTGSGQFF,TGTGCCAGCAGTTCCCCCTCCGCCGGGACAGGGAGTGGCCAGTTCTTC
TRBJ1-1,.,TRBV5-5,.,CASSFPPMGEESEAFF,TGTGCCAGCAGCTTCCCGCCCATGGGGGAAGAGTCTGAAGCTTTCTTT
TRBJ2-7,.,TRBV19,.,CASSIGGSYEQYF,TGTGCCAGTAGTATAGGAGGGTCCTACGAGCAGTACTTC
TRBJ1-1,.,TRBV5-6,.,CASSLGTFTEAFF,TGTGCCAGCAGCTTGGGGACGTTCACTGAAGCTTTCTTT
TRBJ2-7,.,TRBV28,.,CASSLIRDEQYF,TGTGCCAGCAGTTTAATTCGGGACGAGCAGTACTTC
TRBJ1-1,.,TRBV13,TRBD1,CASSPPPGGVSNTEAFF,TGTGCCAGCAGTCCCCCGCCAGGGGGCGTTAGTAACACTGAAGCTTTCTTT
TRBJ2-7,.,TRBV27,.,CASSLTGEDYEQYF,TGTGCCAGCAGTTTAACAGGGGAGGACTACGAGCAGTACTTC
TRBJ1-2,.,TRBV19,TRBD1,CASSIGGTAIDTSYGYTF,TGTGCCAGTAGTATAGGTGGGACAGCTATCGATACAAGTTATGGCTACACCTTC
TRBJ1-1,.,TRBV5-6,.,CASSSGVDTEAFF,TGTGCCAGCAGCTCCGGGGTGGACACTGAAGCTTTCTTT
TRBJ2-7,.,TRBV6-1,.,CASRRGYEQYF,TGTGCCAGCAGAAGGGGCTACGAGCAGTACTTC
TRBJ1-4,.,TRBV29-1,.,CSVSMGVGVNEKLFF,TGCAGCGTTTCTATGGGGGTAGGGGTTAACGAAAAACTGTTTTTT
TRBJ2-2,.,TRBV29-1,TRBD1,CSTRDRGNTGELFF,TGCAGCACTCGGGACAGGGGGAACACCGGGGAGCTGTTTTTT